A selection of T cell receptor beta chains follows, all from one sample in a study of response to subunit inactivated influenza vaccine. TCRdb passed the RT-PCR reads through MiXCR, listing each CDR3 protein once. The sample lists hundreds of thousands of distinct CDR3 sequences, around 20% occurring once. Sample: PBMCs from blood, taken around 5 days after vaccination. Receptor source: a man between 50 and 59 years old who received an inactivated influenza vaccine. CDR3s leave out the opening cysteine and the closing phenylalanine or tryptophan.

V gene,J gene,CDR3 protein
TRBV10-3,TRBJ2-3,AIRRTESTDTQY
TRBV4-2,TRBJ2-1,ASSQVLAGVYEQF
TRBV29-1,TRBJ2-1,SVYRDPGGNEQF
TRBV4-2,TRBJ2-7,ASSQDFNTGYEQY
TRBV20-1,TRBJ2-7,SARDPGYEQY
TRBV9,TRBJ2-7,ASSVGSGGYQYEQY
TRBV5-1,TRBJ2-1,ASSLVGGSYNEQF
TRBV27,TRBJ1-6,ASSRWDRGNSPLH
TRBV5-1,TRBJ2-7,ASSLSGASTYEQY
TRBV6-1,TRBJ1-1,ASSRGGAETEAF
TRBV7-2,TRBJ2-5,ASSSGTAKETQY
TRBV10-3,TRBJ2-3,AISGGEGTSGFTDTQY
TRBV3-1,TRBJ1-5,ASSQDSGGSNQPQH
TRBV5-1,TRBJ2-3,ASSLVGVSDTQY
TRBV5-1,TRBJ2-1,ASSLGVGHEEEQF
TRBV27,TRBJ2-3,ASSLVGLLTDTQY
TRBV7-8,TRBJ2-5,ASSRWGSREETQY
TRBV29-1,TRBJ1-2,SVAGQGASIRGYT
TRBV4-3,TRBJ1-2,ASSQATGNYGYT
TRBV20-1,TRBJ1-1,SAAQGANTEAF
TRBV6-5,TRBJ2-7,ASGDPYEQY
TRBV12-3/TRBV12-4,TRBJ2-7,ASSQTGRGSGYEQY